A selection of T cell receptor beta chains follows, all from one sample in a study of T-cell memory formation after mild COVID-19. A single record per CDR3 protein comes from TCRdb applying MiXCR to the 5' RACE reads. The sample includes more than 70,000 distinct CDR3 sequences, about 15% of them seen just once. Sequences were obtained from PBMCs or a T cell subset sorted from them (not recorded which). The source of these receptors is an adult woman who had mild COVID-19 (a few samples of this study predate the infection). Cell type and time point are not known. Each CDR3 is given with its conserved first and last residue. The order of the fields is clone size, D gene, J gene, V gene, CDR3 DNA, CDR3 protein. The D gene is left open where the match is weak. Clone size is not always given. Where it is, it says once, few, many or a class for expanded clones.

few | NA | TRBJ1-1 | TRBV12-3/TRBV12-4 | TGTGCCAGCTCCCCATTTGGGGGCGGGGAAGCTTTCTTT | CASSPFGGGEAFF
NA | NA | TRBJ2-3 | TRBV9 | TGTGCCAGCAGCGTAGTGACGGGGGGCACAGATACGCAGTATTTT | CASSVVTGGTDTQYF
NA | NA | TRBJ2-3 | TRBV3-1 | TGTGCCAGCAGCCAAGATAAGGAGGACCCTAGCACAGATACGCAGTATTTT | CASSQDKEDPSTDTQYF
many | NA | TRBJ2-1 | TRBV12-3/TRBV12-4 | TGTGCCAGCAGTTTAGTGAGGGCGAAAAATGAGCAGTTCTTC | CASSLVRAKNEQFF
NA | NA | TRBJ2-3 | TRBV15 | TGTGCCACCAGCAGAGCGTGGGCGGGTCCCACAGATACGCAGTATTTT | CATSRAWAGPTDTQYF
NA | TRBD1 | TRBJ2-2 | TRBV19 | TGTGCCAGTAGTTGGGTCGGGACAGGGGCTACCGGGGAGCTGTTTTTT | CASSWVGTGATGELFF
NA | TRBD2 | TRBJ2-1 | TRBV7-3 | TGTGCCAGCAGCTTAATGACTAGCGGTTTTTTAAATGAGCAGTTCTTC | CASSLMTSGFLNEQFF
NA | NA | TRBJ1-1 | TRBV5-6 | TGTGCCAGCAGCTTGGTACAAAGGGACACTGAAGCTTTCTTT | CASSLVQRDTEAFF
NA | NA | TRBJ2-5 | TRBV11-2 | TGTGCCAGCAGCCCGATCTACTCTGAGATGGAGACCCAGTACTTC | CASSPIYSEMETQYF
few | NA | TRBJ2-1 | TRBV27 | TGTGCCAGCAAAGAGCAGGGGGGGACTGAGCAGTTCTTC | CASKEQGGTEQFF
few | NA | TRBJ2-1 | TRBV20-1 | TGCAGTGCTAGTTCGAGAAATGAGCAGTTCTTC | CSASSRNEQFF
NA | TRBD1 | TRBJ2-7 | TRBV4-1 | TGCGCCAGCAGCGCGACGGGACAGGGGCCCTACGAGCAGTACTTC | CASSATGQGPYEQYF
few | TRBD1 | TRBJ2-5 | TRBV4-2 | TGTGCCAGCAGCCAATACAGGGGGCGCGGGGAGACCCAGTACTTC | CASSQYRGRGETQYF
NA | TRBD1 | TRBJ1-1 | TRBV7-9 | TGTGCCAGCAGCTTAATCGGGACAGCAATGAACACTGAAGCTTTCTTT | CASSLIGTAMNTEAFF
few | TRBD1 | TRBJ2-5 | TRBV4-1 | TGCGCCAGCAGGAGAGGACAGGGGGCAGGGGAGACCCAGTACTTC | CASRRGQGAGETQYF
NA | NA | TRBJ2-3 | TRBV28 | TGTGCCAGCAGTTTCCTCTCGGGCACAGATACGCAGTATTTT | CASSFLSGTDTQYF
many | TRBD2 | TRBJ2-2 | TRBV29-1 | TGCAGCGTTGGACTAGCGGGAGATGTCGGGGAGCTGTTTTTT | CSVGLAGDVGELFF
NA | NA | TRBJ2-1 | TRBV4-3 | TGCGCCAGCAGCCAAGCGATCCCAGGGAGGTTATCCTACAATGAGCAGTTCTTC | CASSQAIPGRLSYNEQFF
many | TRBD1 | TRBJ2-4 | TRBV11-2 | TGTGCCAGCAGCTTAGATAGTTGGGACAGGGTGGACCACATTCAGTACTTC | CASSLDSWDRVDHIQYF
few | TRBD2 | TRBJ2-1 | TRBV9 | TGTGCCAGCAGAAAAGGACTAGCGGGAAATGAGCAGTTCTTC | CASRKGLAGNEQFF
NA | NA | TRBJ1-2 | TRBV7-9 | TGTGCCAGCAGCTTTCCAGCCGGGGATGGCGGCTACACCTTC | CASSFPAGDGGYTF
many | NA | TRBJ2-3 | TRBV5-1 | TGCGCCAGCAGCTCGACAGGTTCGACAGATACGCAGTATTTT | CASSSTGSTDTQYF
NA | NA | TRBJ2-6 | TRBV6-5 | TGTGCCAGCAGTTACTCTGGGGAACAGGTCAACTCTGGGGCCAACGTCCTGACTTTC | CASSYSGEQVNSGANVLTF
NA | TRBD2 | TRBJ2-7 | TRBV2 | TGTGCCAGTACAGCGGAAAAACTAGCGGGAAACGAGCAGTACTTC | CASTAEKLAGNEQYF
NA | NA | TRBJ2-3 | TRBV24-1 | TGTGCCACCAGTGACCTAAAACGGGGATACACAGATACGCAGTATTTT | CATSDLKRGYTDTQYF
NA | NA | TRBJ2-2 | TRBV19 | TGTGCCAGTACTCTAGCAATCGGCGGGGAGCTGTTTTTT | CASTLAIGGELFF
few | NA | TRBJ2-5 | TRBV12-3/TRBV12-4 | TGTGCCAGCAGTTTAGCGGGCAGGTCGGCGGAGACCCAGTACTTC | CASSLAGRSAETQYF
NA | NA | TRBJ2-7 | TRBV28 | TGTGCCAGCAGCCCGGTGACAGCCGCCACGTACGAGCAGTACTTC | CASSPVTAATYEQYF
NA | NA | TRBJ1-1 | TRBV6-5 | TGTGCCAGCAGTTACTCAGGGGGAGGGTACACTGAAGCTTTCTTT | CASSYSGGGYTEAFF
few | NA | TRBJ2-5 | TRBV7-9 | TGTGCCAGCAGCTCCTCGTACGGGGGCCTGTACCAAGAGACCCAGTACTTC | CASSSSYGGLYQETQYF
NA | NA | TRBJ2-3 | TRBV7-9 | TGTGCCAGCAGCTTAGCGTTCCCAGATACGCAGTATTTT | CASSLAFPDTQYF
NA | NA | TRBJ2-1 | TRBV27 | TGTGCCAGCAGTGGAATGATCGGGGGACCCCAGGGTGAGCAGTTCTTC | CASSGMIGGPQGEQFF
NA | NA | TRBJ1-1 | TRBV29-1 | TGCAGCGTCGACAGACTGAACACTGAAGCTTTCTTT | CSVDRLNTEAFF
NA | NA | TRBJ2-1 | TRBV6-2/TRBV6-3 | TGTGCCAGCAGTTGGGGACCGTGGAATGAGCAGTTCTTC | CASSWGPWNEQFF
NA | TRBD2 | TRBJ2-7 | TRBV5-1 | TGCGCCAGCAGCTGGACTAGCGGTTCCTACGAGCAGTACTTC | CASSWTSGSYEQYF
NA | NA | TRBJ2-5 | TRBV10-3 | TGTGCCATCAGTGAGGGCGGGTCCCCGGAGACCCAGTACTTC | CAISEGGSPETQYF
NA | TRBD1 | TRBJ2-1 | TRBV5-8 | TGTGCCAGCAGCTTGTGGACAGGGGACAATGAGCAGTTCTTC | CASSLWTGDNEQFF
NA | TRBD2 | TRBJ2-5 | TRBV7-6 | TGTGCCAGCAGCCGGTGGACTAGCGGGCAAGAGACCCAGTACTTC | CASSRWTSGQETQYF
NA | NA | TRBJ2-5 | TRBV7-6 | TGTGCCAGCAGCGCCCTTAGCGACCAAGAGACCCAGTACTTC | CASSALSDQETQYF
few | NA | TRBJ2-5 | TRBV6-6 | TGTGCCAGCAGACGAGGGGTGGGTGAGACCCAGTACTTC | CASRRGVGETQYF
NA | NA | TRBJ2-1 | TRBV13 | TGTGCCAGCAGCTTAGGGACAGCGAATGAGCAGTTCTTC | CASSLGTANEQFF
few | TRBD1 | TRBJ1-4 | TRBV20-1 | TGCAGTGCGGGTCAGGGGGAATGGGAAAAACTGTTTTTT | CSAGQGEWEKLFF
NA | TRBD2 | TRBJ2-1 | TRBV7-8 | TGTGCCAGCAGCTTAAGGGAGCGGGACGATAACTACAATGAGCAGTTCTTC | CASSLRERDDNYNEQFF
many | NA | TRBJ2-3 | TRBV7-9 | TGTGCCAGCAGCCCACCCACCGGGGTCTACACAGATACGCAGTATTTT | CASSPPTGVYTDTQYF
NA | TRBD1 | TRBJ1-2 | TRBV4-3 | TGCGCCAGCAGCCAAGTGTTTACAGACAGGGGTAGCGGAGGCTACACCTTC | CASSQVFTDRGSGGYTF
few | NA | TRBJ2-1 | TRBV20-1 | TGCAGTGCTATGGGCCACCCTTACAATGAGCAGTTCTTC | CSAMGHPYNEQFF